Presented here are 17 T cell receptor beta chains from one specimen sequenced in a study of cytomegalovirus exposure and HLA in healthy donors. The study ran its PCR with 60 Vbeta and 13 Jbeta primers. Data came from immunoSEQ multiplex PCR; TCRdb stores just in-frame clones and leaves some out. This sample has roughly 80,000 clones, with over 65% found just once. The sample comprised PBMCs. Receptors were obtained from a man aged 50-60 years in good health and CMV-seropositive.

This chain connects TRBV7-2 to TRBJ2-5, with 8 bases fitting TRBD1. The J call may be wrong; the DNA end is better matched by TRBJ2-7. The CDR3 loop spans 14 amino acids. The germline CDR1 and CDR2 sequences are SGHTA and FQGNSA. CDR3 in amino acids: CASSFRGLVYEQYF. Written as DNA, the CDR3 is TGTGCCAGCAGCTTCAGGGGGCTAGTCTACGAGCAGTACTTC.

The chain has TRBV7-8 and TRBJ1-1; D ambiguous. V lost 4 bases, J lost 0 bases, and 6 bases lay in between. CDR3 size: 13 residues. Germline CDR1 is SGHVS and CDR2 is FQNEAQ. Here the CDR3 reads CASSSSLNTEAFF. In DNA form, the CDR3 reads TGTGCCAGCAGCTCCAGTTTGAACACTGAAGCTTTCTTT. Looking up the rest from reference TRBV7-8 and TRBJ1-1 gives the full variable domain: GAGVSQSPRYKVAKRGQDVALRCDPISGHVSLFWYQQALGQGPEFLTYFQNEAQLDKSGLPSDRFFAERPEGSVSTLKIQRTQQEDSAVYLCASSSSLNTEAFFGQGTRLTVV.

The chain carries TRBV7-8 and TRBJ1-1; 9 bases map to TRBD1. The CDR3 sequence is 15 residues long. Germline assignment: CDR1 SGHVS and CDR2 FQNEAQ. V shed 5 bases, J shed 4 bases, and the junction held 8 bases outside the gene matches. Written as DNA, the CDR3 is TGTGCCAGCAGCCCAACAGGGGGCTGGGGCACTGAAGCTTTCTTT. It yields the protein CASSPTGGWGTEAFF.

The CDR3 nucleotides are TGTGCCAGCAGTGAAGCAGGGGTTGTTACTGAAGCTTTCTTT. It translates to CASSEAGVVTEAFF. The V call is TRBV6-1, the J call TRBJ1-1, with D tentatively TRBD1 (5 bases). The CDR3 contains 14 residues. The V end lost 0 bases, the J end lost 5 bases, and 10 bases lay between the germline ends. Germline V gene sequence: CDR1 MNHNS, CDR2 SASEGT.

This clone was observed a single time. This chain uses TRBV6-5 with TRBJ1-4; possibly TRBD1 for D (5 bases). CDR1 and CDR2 (germline): MNHEY, SVGAGI. Trimming stripped 6 bases from V and 3 bases from J, with 14 bases between. The CDR3 length is 15 residues. CDR3 residues: CASRGQGGSNEKLFF. The CDR3 DNA reads TGTGCCAGCAGGGGCCAGGGTGGATCTAATGAAAAACTGTTTTTT.

V and J are TRBV18 and TRBJ2-2; 8 bases line up with TRBD2. Per germline, CDR1 KGHSH and CDR2 LQKENI. The CDR3 is 16 amino acids. With V trimmed by 3 bases and J by 4 bases, 7 bases remained unmatched. CDR3 sequence (DNA): TGTGCCAGCTCACCCTCCGGGAGGGCGAGCACCGGGGAGCTGTTTTTT. It is translated as CASSPSGRASTGELFF.

The CDR3 DNA sequence: TGTGCCTGGAGTTTGACTAGGGGCCGGACTGAAGCTTTCTTT. Protein product: CAWSLTRGRTEAFF. The rearrangement joins TRBV30 to TRBJ1-1, with D perhaps TRBD1 (5 bases). Germline V gene data show CDR1 as GTSNPN and CDR2 as SVGIG (reference sequence). The germline V and J ends were trimmed by 2 bases and 5 bases, with 15 bases remaining between them. There are 14 residues in the CDR3. The whole variable domain, remainder taken from reference TRBV30 and TRBJ1-1, is SQTIHQWPATLVQPVGSPLSLECTVEGTSNPNLYWYRQAAGRGLQLLFYSVGIGQISSEVPQNLSASRPQDRQFILSSKKLLLSDSGFYLCAWSLTRGRTEAFFGQGTRLTVV.

This clone was observed a few times. This chain joins TRBV4-3 and TRBJ2-7, with TRBD1 matching 8 bases. This CDR3 is built from 15 residues. Trimming took 2 bases from V and 2 from J; bases not matched to a gene: 5. The V gene's germline CDR1 is LGHNA and CDR2 YSLEER. The CDR3 sequence is CASSQQGQEPYEQYF. CDR3 coding DNA: TGCGCCAGCAGCCAACAGGGACAGGAGCCCTACGAGCAGTACTTC.

This chain links TRBV9 with TRBJ1-1; TRBD1 is a possible D gene (6 bases). V dropped 10 bases and J dropped 7 bases, with 23 bases sitting between them. CDR1 and CDR2 from the germline V gene are SGDLS and YYNGEE. The CDR3 sequence is 14 residues long. The CDR3 is CASICGGASREAFF. The DNA of the CDR3 is TGTGCCTCTATATGTGGGGGGGCGAGTCGTGAAGCTTTCTTT.

This clone was seen only once. The rearrangement links TRBV11-3 to TRBJ2-5; TRBD2 agrees at 11 bases. CDR1 is SGHNT and CDR2 is YENEEA in the germline V gene. The CDR3 loop spans 15 amino acids. Unmatched junction bases numbered 4, after V lost 3 bases and J lost 4 bases. CDR3 in DNA: TGTGCCAGCAGCTTCCGTAGCGGGAGGGGAGAGACCCAGTACTTC. Its protein product is CASSFRSGRGETQYF.

J is TRBJ2-5 and V is TRBV4-2, with 8 bases matching TRBD1. The CDR3 covers 16 residues. Germline-derived CDR1 and CDR2 are LGHNA and YNFKEQ. Trimming at V came to 5 bases and at J to 2 bases, leaving 10 bases not matched to a gene. CDR3 bases: TGTGCCAGCAGCTCAGGGACAGGACTTAGGCAAGAGACCCAGTACTTC. Its translation: CASSSGTGLRQETQYF.

The chain recombines TRBV18 with TRBJ2-3, with 7 bases identical to TRBD1. Trimming at V came to 3 bases and at J to 2 bases, leaving 11 bases not matched to a gene. CDR3 length: 17 amino acids. CDR1 KGHSH and CDR2 LQKENI come from the germline V gene. DNA for the CDR3: TGTGCCAGCTCACCTTTGACCGGGACAGAGCCCACAGATACGCAGTATTTT. It yields the protein CASSPLTGTEPTDTQYF.

The chain uses TRBV7-3 and TRBJ2-7; the match to TRBD2 covers 11 bases. The J segment lost 13 bases and the V segment lost 5 bases, leaving 19 bases of the junction unmatched. Germline CDR1 and CDR2: SGHTA and FQGTGA. This CDR3 spans 16 amino acids. The CDR3 loop reads CASSPPELAGVNLQYF. The CDR3 bases are TGTGCCAGCAGCCCCCCCGAACTAGCGGGAGTGAATCTGCAATACTTC.

This chain connects TRBV7-6 to TRBJ2-7; possible D gene TRBD1, 6 bases. The CDR3 extends over 16 amino acids. Looked up from germline, CDR1 is SGHVS and CDR2 is FNYEAQ. V lost 2 bases and J lost 0, with 14 bases in between. The CDR3 nucleotides are TGTGCCAGCAGCTTACTACAGGGCAGCGACTCCTACGAGCAGTACTTC. Translation gives CASSLLQGSDSYEQYF.

The chain has TRBV4-1 and TRBJ2-5; maybe TRBD1 (6 bases). The CDR3 runs 15 residues. The ends were cut back, 2 bases at V and 1 base at J, with 11 bases in the middle. Germline CDR1 is MGHRA and CDR2 is YSYEKL. The CDR3 DNA reads as TGCGCCAGCAGCCAAATGGGGGCCCCCCAAGAGACCCAGTACTTC. Encoded protein: CASSQMGAPQETQYF.

This chain uses TRBV7-2 with TRBJ2-3; D unresolved. The CDR3 runs to 12 residues. Germline CDR1 is SGHTA and CDR2 is FQGNSA. Trimming took 0 bases from V and 7 from J, leaving 5 bases between them. The CDR3 region has the DNA TGTGCCAGCAGCTTAGCGAGGAATACGCAGTATTTT. Its translation: CASSLARNTQYF.

This clone turned up a few times. The chain is built from TRBV15 and TRBJ2-3; 9 bases align to TRBD2. CDR1 and CDR2 from the germline V gene are LNHNV and YYDKDF (reference sequence). Trimming at V came to 3 bases and at J to 4 bases, leaving 20 bases not matched to a gene. The CDR3 sequence is 20 residues long. In nucleotides, the CDR3 is TGTGCCACCAGCAGGACGAGGGGAACTAGCGGGCGAAGCTCCCCAGATACGCAGTATTTT. Translated, it gives CATSRTRGTSGRSSPDTQYF.